These 27 T cell receptor beta chains share one sample of origin, sequenced in a study of early T cells in non-severe SARS-CoV-2 infection. TCRdb independently ran MiXCR on the 5' RACE reads; one entry per CDR3 protein. The repertoire holds 35,000 to 40,000 distinct CDR3 sequences, around 3.9% seen once, with 10% in the top ten. Sequenced input: whole blood. These receptor sequences come from an adult who was a healthcare worker with PCR-confirmed SARS-CoV-2 infection or an uninfected control (not recorded which).

This clonotype was recorded at least ten times. The rearrangement uses TRBV11-2 and TRBJ2-5; TRBD2 matches at 14 bases. The CDR3 extends over 17 amino acids. Germline V gives CDR1 SGHAT, CDR2 FQNNGV. Trimming took 3 bases from V and 5 from J; bases not matched to a gene: 8. The CDR3 DNA reads TGTGCCAGCAGCTTGCAGACTAGCGGGAGGGCTAGTGAGACCCAGTACTTC. Its translation: CASSLQTSGRASETQYF. Full variable domain (outside the CDR3, taken from reference TRBV11-2 and TRBJ2-5): EAGVAQSPRYKIIEKRQSVAFWCNPISGHATLYWYQQILGQGPKLLIQFQNNGVVDDSQLPKDRFSAERLKGVDSTLKIQPAKLEDSAVYLCASSLQTSGRASETQYFGPGTRLLVL.

In its sample, this clonotype was seen many times. The chain recombines TRBV9 with TRBJ2-7; tentatively, D is TRBD1 (6 bases). CDR1 is SGDLS and CDR2 is YYNGEE in the germline V gene. V was pared by 4 bases and J by 9 bases, with 20 bases between. This CDR3 is 14 amino acids long. CDR3 region: CASSPDRYSSVQYF. DNA for the CDR3: TGTGCCAGCAGCCCCGACAGGTATAGTTCGGTGCAGTACTTC.

This clonotype was observed many times. The gene calls are TRBV6-2 or TRBV6-3 and TRBJ1-6; the D is unclear. V dropped 0 bases and J dropped 11 bases, with 5 bases sitting between them. This CDR3 comprises 12 residues. CDR1 MNHEY and CDR2 SVGEGT come from the germline V gene. The CDR3 nucleotides are TGTGCCAGCAGTTACTCTACGCCACCCCTCCACTTT. Its protein is CASSYSTPPLHF.

This clonotype was counted ten times or more. The chain links TRBV7-8 to TRBJ2-1; 9 bases line up with TRBD2. The CDR3 has 16 amino acids. After removal of 5 bases from V and 9 bases from J, the junction contained 14 bases not matched to a gene. Germline lookup yields CDR1 SGHVS and CDR2 FQNEAQ. CDR3 amino acids: CASSGTTGTSLSEQFF. Here the CDR3 DNA reads TGTGCCAGCAGCGGAACGACCGGGACTAGCTTATCTGAGCAGTTCTTC.

This clonotype showed up just a few times. The rearrangement links TRBV29-1 to TRBJ2-3, with D unclear. V shed 3 bases and J shed 5 bases, with 9 bases lying between them. This CDR3 has 12 amino acids. Germline V gene lookup returns CDR1 SQVTM and CDR2 ANQGSEA. The CDR3 DNA sequence: TGCAGCGTTGACGATGGGAAAGATACGCAGTATTTT. Amino acids: CSVDDGKDTQYF.

The sample holds many counts of this clonotype. The chain uses TRBV2 and TRBJ2-3; 7 positions agree with TRBD2. With V trimmed by 6 bases and J by 2 bases, 5 bases remained unmatched. The CDR3 is 14 residues long. Germline values: CDR1 SNHLY, CDR2 FYNNEI. DNA of the CDR3: TGTGCCAGCAGCAAGACTAGCTCCACAGATACGCAGTATTTT. It specifies CASSKTSSTDTQYF.

This chain links TRBV7-8 with TRBJ2-7; D is unresolved. Trimming removed 0 bases from V and 1 base from J, with 13 bases in between. The CDR3 is 16 amino acids. Germline lookup yields CDR1 SGHVS and CDR2 FQNEAQ. The CDR3 region is CASSLAPRAQSYEQYF. DNA of the CDR3: TGTGCCAGCAGCTTAGCTCCCCGCGCGCAATCCTACGAGCAGTACTTC.

This clonotype was seen at least ten times. The rearrangement links TRBV2 to TRBJ2-3; 11 nucleotides line up with TRBD2. This CDR3 region has 13 residues. With V trimmed by 6 bases and J by 5 bases, 1 base remained unmatched. CDR1 SNHLY and CDR2 FYNNEI come from the germline V gene. The CDR3 loop is CASRGTSGDTQYF. CDR3 in DNA: TGTGCCAGCAGAGGGACTAGCGGAGATACGCAGTATTTT.

This clonotype has a count of ten or more. The chain has TRBV5-4 and TRBJ1-2, with TRBD1 matching over 8 bases. Germline V gene data show CDR1 as SGHNT and CDR2 as YYREEE (reference sequence). The V and J ends lost 3 bases and 8 bases, in that order; junction bases with no gene match: 3. There are 12 residues in the CDR3. For the CDR3, the DNA is TGTGCCAGCAGCTCTACAGGGGGAGGCTACACCTTC. Protein product: CASSSTGGGYTF.

This clonotype was picked up many times. This sequence joins TRBV20-1 and TRBJ2-3; perhaps TRBD2 as D (6 bases). The CDR3 sequence is 14 residues long. V was clipped by 4 bases and J by 5 bases, with 16 bases between them. Germline CDR1 is DFQATT and CDR2 is SNEGSKA (reference sequence). This chain's CDR3 is CSAKLEGAIDTQYF. In DNA, the CDR3 is TGCAGTGCTAAGTTGGAGGGAGCGATAGATACGCAGTATTTT.

This clonotype was observed at least ten times. V and J are TRBV5-1 and TRBJ2-6, with 8 bases that match TRBD1. V dropped 6 bases and J dropped 0; count of bases not matched to a gene: 2. The CDR3 is 15 amino acids. Germline assignment: CDR1 SGHRS and CDR2 YFSETQ. Here the CDR3 reads CASMTGDSGANVLTF. CDR3 sequence (DNA): TGCGCCAGCATGACAGGGGACTCTGGGGCCAACGTCCTGACTTTC. The whole variable domain, remainder taken from reference TRBV5-1 and TRBJ2-6, is KAGVTQTPRYLIKTRGQQVTLSCSPISGHRSVSWYQQTPGQGLQFLFEYFSETQRNKGNFPGRFSGRQFSNSRSEMNVSTLELGDSALYLCASMTGDSGANVLTFGAGSRLTVL.

Ten or more counts support this clonotype. This chain connects TRBV29-1 to TRBJ1-5; tentatively, D is TRBD1 (5 bases). Germline V lookup: CDR1 SQVTM, CDR2 ANQGSEA. The CDR3 sequence is 13 residues long. Trimming removed 4 bases at V and 5 bases at J, with 12 bases between. CDR3 in DNA: TGCAGCGTTGCAGGGTCTTTGGATCAGCCCCAGCATTTT. Protein: CSVAGSLDQPQHF.

This clonotype was seen at least ten times. The chain is built from TRBV19 and TRBJ2-2, with TRBD1 matching 7 bases. The CDR3 contains 16 residues. Germline V CDR1 and CDR2: LNHDA, SQIVND (reference sequence). The J segment lost 3 bases and the V segment lost 7 bases, leaving 11 bases of the junction unmatched. The CDR3 loop reads CASTSRGTSDTGELFF. CDR3 coding DNA: TGTGCCAGTACGAGCAGGGGGACATCGGACACCGGGGAGCTGTTTTTT. Filled out from reference TRBV19 and TRBJ2-2, the complete variable domain reads DGGITQSPKYLFRKEGQNVTLSCEQNLNHDAMYWYRQDPGQGLRLIYYSQIVNDFQKGDIAEGYSVSREKKESFPLTVTSAQKNPTAFYLCASTSRGTSDTGELFFGEGSRLTVL.

This clonotype was seen many times. The chain uses TRBV24-1 and TRBJ2-1, with D possibly matching TRBD2 (5 bases). Germline V gene data show CDR1 as KGHDR and CDR2 as SFDVKD. V gave up 1 base and J gave up 4 bases, with 7 bases separating them. This CDR3 contains 14 residues. The CDR3 here is CATSDFTGYNEQFF. CDR3 bases: TGTGCCACCAGTGATTTTACGGGATACAATGAGCAGTTCTTC.

This clonotype was picked up many times. The J gene is TRBJ1-1, the V gene TRBV12-3 or TRBV12-4; D possibly corresponds to TRBD1 (6 bases). The CDR3 sequence is 13 residues long. Trimming cost V 3 bases and J 8 bases, with 13 bases left between them. The CDR3 sequence is CASSLGQTTEAFF. CDR3 DNA: TGTGCCAGCAGTTTGGGACAAACCACAGAAGCTTTCTTT.

This clonotype appeared a few times. This chain links TRBV7-9 with TRBJ2-7; the match to TRBD1 covers 10 bases. V was clipped by 4 bases and J by 5 bases; unmatched bases: 5. Germline V gives CDR1 SEHNR, CDR2 FQNEAQ (reference sequence). The CDR3 sequence is 14 residues long. CDR3 region: CASSSRTGGDEQYF. The CDR3 nucleotides are TGTGCCAGCAGCTCACGGACAGGGGGTGACGAGCAGTACTTC.

This clonotype was seen many times. The V call is TRBV7-2, the J call TRBJ2-2; 7 positions agree with TRBD1. This CDR3 contains 14 residues. Unmatched junction bases numbered 2, after V lost 2 bases and J lost 5 bases. The germline V gene encodes CDR1 SGHTA and CDR2 FQGNSA. CDR3 sequence reads: CASSLLDRTGELFF. CDR3 in DNA: TGTGCCAGCAGCTTATTGGACAGGACCGGGGAGCTGTTTTTT. The variable domain in full, completed from reference TRBV7-2 and TRBJ2-2, reads GAGVSQSPSNKVTEKGKDVELRCDPISGHTALYWYRQSLGQGLEFLIYFQGNSAPDKSGLPSDRFSAERTGGSVSTLTIQRTQQEDSAVYLCASSLLDRTGELFFGEGSRLTVL.

Details on this clonotype: Given a much more abundant clone one base away, this may be a read error. The chain combines TRBV27 with TRBJ2-7; 8 positions match TRBD2. The J call may be incorrect, as the DNA end agrees better with TRBJ2-1. There are 14 residues in the CDR3. Germline V gives CDR1 MNHEY, CDR2 SMNVEV (reference sequence). The CDR3 is CASTPTGLGYEQFF. The CDR3 DNA reads TGTGCCAGCACCCCTACGGGACTAGGCTACGAGCAGTTCTTC.

This clonotype has at least ten counts. The chain combines TRBV18 with TRBJ1-4; no reliable D call. This CDR3 contains 15 residues. The V end lost 4 bases, the J end lost 8 bases, and 17 bases lay between the germline ends. Germline V lookup: CDR1 KGHSH, CDR2 LQKENI. The CDR3 loop is CASSLNEGAAEKLFF. CDR3 nucleotides: TGTGCCAGCTCACTGAATGAGGGCGCCGCCGAAAAACTGTTTTTT.

This clonotype appeared a few times. V gene TRBV5-1 combines with J gene TRBJ2-5; perhaps TRBD2 as D (5 bases). This CDR3 has 16 amino acids. Germline-derived CDR1 and CDR2 are SGHRS and YFSETQ. Trimming removed 4 bases at V and 2 bases at J, with 18 bases between. The CDR3 sequence is CASSKGALTQQETQYF. In DNA form, the CDR3 reads TGCGCCAGCAGCAAGGGAGCCCTAACCCAACAAGAGACCCAGTACTTC.

Note on this clonotype: At one end the junction does not follow the germline gene, possibly because of a read error. This chain joins TRBV18 and TRBJ2-2, with 7 bases matching TRBD1. This CDR3 comprises 16 residues. Per the germline V gene, CDR1 is KGHSH and CDR2 is LQKENI. This chain's CDR3 is CVSSPTTGTNTGELFF. The CDR3 nucleotides are TGTGTCAGCTCACCAACGACAGGGACGAACACCGGGGAGCTGTTTTTT.

In this sample, this clonotype turned up many times. The V gene is TRBV11-2, the J gene TRBJ2-3; D is unresolved. With 0 bases removed from V and 6 bases from J, the gap between germline ends came to 13 bases. The germline V gene encodes CDR1 SGHAT and CDR2 FQNNGV. The CDR3 sequence is 15 residues long. The CDR3 bases are TGTGCCAGCAGCTTAGACCGCAGAAATATGGATACGCAGTATTTT. It is translated as CASSLDRRNMDTQYF. Full variable domain (outside the CDR3, taken from reference TRBV11-2 and TRBJ2-3): EAGVAQSPRYKIIEKRQSVAFWCNPISGHATLYWYQQILGQGPKLLIQFQNNGVVDDSQLPKDRFSAERLKGVDSTLKIQPAKLEDSAVYLCASSLDRRNMDTQYFGPGTRLTVL.

This clonotype was observed a handful of times. The CDR3: CASSVSNYGYTF. Written as DNA, the CDR3 is TGTGCCAGCTCAGTGTCGAACTATGGCTACACCTTC. This rearrangement joins TRBV7-3 to TRBJ1-2; D is undetermined. Germline CDR1 is SGHTA and CDR2 is FQGTGA. This CDR3 has 12 amino acids. Between the trimmed V and J ends, which lost 8 bases and 2 bases, there was a span of 9 bases.

This clonotype was found many times. The rearrangement links TRBV29-1 to TRBJ2-1; D gene uncertain. The germline gives CDR1 SQVTM, CDR2 ANQGSEA. Trimming took off 1 base at V and 2 bases at J, with 12 bases between the two ends. CDR3 length equals 15 residues. This CDR3 is CSVEGQHLTYNEQFF. In nucleotides, the CDR3 is TGCAGCGTTGAAGGACAACACCTCACCTACAATGAGCAGTTCTTC.

This chain links TRBV18 with TRBJ1-2; unclear D gene. The V end lost 3 bases, the J end lost 4 bases, and 9 bases lay between the germline ends. The germline V gene has CDR1 KGHSH and CDR2 LQKENI. The CDR3 covers 13 residues. The DNA of the CDR3 is TGTGCCAGCTCACCGCCGAGCTCCTATGGCTACACCTTC. This gives the protein CASSPPSSYGYTF.

This clonotype counts as medium-sized (0.01 to 0.1%). The genes are TRBV12-3 or TRBV12-4 and TRBJ2-2, with 13 bases matching TRBD2. The trim removed 10 bases at V and 4 bases at J, leaving 6 bases unmatched. CDR3 length equals 15 residues. The CDR3 spells CATGTSGTRTGELFF. The CDR3 nucleotides are TGTGCCACCGGGACTAGCGGGACCCGCACCGGGGAGCTGTTTTTT.

This clonotype was seen many times. CDR3 bases: TGTGCCAGCAGCTTGGACAGGGACAATGAGCAGTTCTTC. This gives the protein CASSLDRDNEQFF. The V gene is TRBV7-3, the J gene TRBJ2-1; 8 bases line up with TRBD1. V shed 3 bases and J 5 bases; nucleotides not matched to a gene: 0. The germline CDR1 and CDR2 sequences are SGHTA and FQGTGA. The CDR3 consists of 13 residues.